What follows are 26 T cell receptor beta chains derived from one specimen sequenced in a study of cytotoxic CD8 clonotypes in ibrutinib-treated CLL (dated by TCRdb to the early 2020s). The time point label on this specimen signifies: more than 10 months on ibrutinib. Libraries were prepared through the immunoSEQ multiplex PCR assay. TCRdb limited this immuneACCESS table to in-frame rearrangements with V and J called. A share of clones is missing; checked studies link under half to unresolved V genes, and the rest is unexplained. This sample is represented by 55,000 to 80,000 clones; about nine tenths of them were singletons. 2.5% to 3.5% of the sample belongs to the ten largest clones. The sequences come from PBMCs, collected after 12 months of ibrutinib treatment. Receptor source: a human donor with chronic lymphocytic leukemia.

This chain links TRBV2 with TRBJ1-5; D not resolved. Germline assignment: CDR1 SNHLY and CDR2 FYNNEI. V gave up 6 bases and J gave up 5 bases, with 11 bases separating them. The CDR3 loop spans 13 amino acids. The CDR3 reads CASSRRRDQPQHF. DNA of the CDR3: TGTGCCAGCAGCAGGAGGCGAGATCAGCCCCAGCATTTT.

This clone appeared a single time. The gene calls are TRBV14 and TRBJ2-2; D may correspond to TRBD1 or TRBD2 (7 bases each). This CDR3 has 18 residues. CDR1 is SGHDN and CDR2 is FVKESK in the germline V gene. V was trimmed by 2 bases and J by 0 bases, leaving 16 bases between them. Written as DNA, the CDR3 is TGTGCCAGCAGCCAACGGTTACAGGGGAGGGCGAACACCGGGGAGCTGTTTTTT. Its translation is CASSQRLQGRANTGELFF.

This clone was observed a single time. This chain joins TRBV25-1 and TRBJ1-2; D unclear. The CDR3 extends over 13 amino acids. Germline CDR1 is MGHDK and CDR2 is SYGVNS. V lost 7 bases and J lost 8, with 17 bases in between. This chain's CDR3 is CASNPGAGRGYTF. The CDR3 DNA reads TGTGCCAGCAACCCCGGCGCGGGGAGAGGCTACACCTTC.

The rearrangement joins TRBV7-9 to TRBJ2-3; 7 bases are a match to TRBD2. Germline CDR1 reads SEHNR; CDR2 reads FQNEAQ (reference sequence). Trimming at V came to 4 bases and at J to 2 bases, leaving 3 bases not matched to a gene. This CDR3 comprises 14 residues. The CDR3 DNA sequence: TGTGCCAGCAGCTCGGGACTAAACACAGATACGCAGTATTTT. The encoded protein is CASSSGLNTDTQYF.

The CDR3 protein is CASSPAGGTGGREQYF. The CDR3 DNA reads TGTGCCAGTAGCCCGGCTGGAGGGACAGGGGGCAGAGAGCAGTACTTC. V is TRBV19 and J is TRBJ2-7; 12 nucleotides align to TRBD1. The junction had 13 bases not matched to a gene; V was cut back by 6 bases and J by 7 bases. The CDR3 extends over 16 amino acids. Germline CDR1 reads LNHDA; CDR2 reads SQIVND (reference sequence).

This clone was seen a single time. This chain links TRBV10-3 with TRBJ1-6; D is perhaps TRBD1 (5 bases). CDR3 length: 17 amino acids. Trimming pared 3 bases from V and 4 bases from J, leaving 16 bases between. Germline V gene sequence: CDR1 ENHRY, CDR2 SYGVKD. The CDR3 region has the DNA TGTGCCATCAGTGATTTCCTGACAGAAGTGTATAATTCACCCCTCCACTTT. Translated, it gives CAISDFLTEVYNSPLHF.

This clone appeared once. Other DNA sequences in this specimen translate into the identical CDR3. The chain uses TRBV27 and TRBJ2-7; the D gene is possibly TRBD1 (6 bases). CDR1 MNHEY and CDR2 SMNVEV come from the germline V gene (reference sequence). This CDR3 region has 13 residues. The V and J ends lost 5 bases and 2 bases respectively, with 10 bases between them. CDR3 DNA sequence: TGTGCCAGCAGTCTGCAGGGGACCTACGAGCAGTACTTC. This sequence encodes CASSLQGTYEQYF.

The chain joins TRBV19 to TRBJ1-5; D gene ambiguous. The germline CDR1 and CDR2 sequences are LNHDA and SQIVND (reference sequence). Trimming cost V 2 bases and J 3 bases, with 2 bases left between them. The CDR3 runs 12 residues. The CDR3 spells CASSISNQPQHF. DNA for the CDR3: TGTGCCAGTAGTATATCCAATCAGCCCCAGCATTTT.

This clone was seen once. The V and J genes are TRBV6-1 and TRBJ1-2, with D unresolved. V was pared by 3 bases and J by 7 bases, with 12 bases between. CDR3 length equals 13 residues. Germline V gene data show CDR1 as MNHNS and CDR2 as SASEGT. The CDR3: CASSESGLSGYTF. The CDR3, as DNA: TGTGCCAGCAGTGAGAGTGGTCTTTCTGGCTACACCTTC.

This chain links TRBV19 with TRBJ1-5, with D possibly being TRBD1 (6 bases). Germline values: CDR1 LNHDA, CDR2 SQIVND (reference sequence). V lost 6 bases, J lost 7 bases, and 10 bases lay in between. This CDR3 spans 12 amino acids. The CDR3 coding sequence is TGTGCCAGTAGAAACAGGGACCAGCCCCAGCATTTT. Protein product: CASRNRDQPQHF.

The rearrangement uses TRBV30 and TRBJ2-7; D is perhaps TRBD1 or TRBD2 (5 bases each). Trimming took off 1 base at V and 7 bases at J, with 23 bases between the two ends. Per the germline V gene, CDR1 is GTSNPN and CDR2 is SVGIG (reference sequence). The CDR3 is 16 residues long. The CDR3 reads CAWSARGSGPAREQYF. The CDR3 DNA is TGTGCCTGGAGTGCCCGGGGATCGGGACCGGCCAGAGAGCAGTACTTC.

The J gene is TRBJ2-7, the V gene TRBV15, with D maybe TRBD1 (5 bases). The CDR3 runs to 14 residues. Germline CDR1 reads LNHNV; CDR2 reads YYDKDF (reference sequence). V was cut by 0 bases and J by 5 bases, with 11 bases left in between. Here the CDR3 reads CATSRDMAGHEQYF. CDR3 DNA: TGTGCCACCAGCAGAGATATGGCAGGGCACGAGCAGTACTTC. The whole variable domain, remainder taken from reference TRBV15 and TRBJ2-7, is DAMVIQNPRYQVTQFGKPVTLSCSQTLNHNVMYWYQQKSSQAPKLLFHYYDKDFNNEADTPDNFQSRRPNTSFCFLDIRSPGLGDTAMYLCATSRDMAGHEQYFGPGTRLTVT.

The rearrangement links TRBV29-1 to TRBJ2-1; TRBD2 might be the D (7 bases). Trimming left V 6 bases short and J 13 bases short, with 16 bases between. This CDR3 has 11 residues. The germline V gene encodes CDR1 SQVTM and CDR2 ANQGSEA. CDR3 sequence (DNA): TGCAGCGTGCGAGGGGGGGAAGCCCAGTTCTTC. It yields the protein CSVRGGEAQFF.

This rearrangement joins TRBV6-1 to TRBJ1-2, with a tentative D call TRBD1 (6 bases). Per the germline V gene, CDR1 is MNHNS and CDR2 is SASEGT. This CDR3 contains 18 residues. V was cut by 2 bases and J by 1 base, with 20 bases left in between. DNA for the CDR3: TGTGCCAGCAGTGAAACCTCAGGGGAATGGGGTTATAACTATGGCTACACCTTC. Translated: CASSETSGEWGYNYGYTF.

The chain recombines TRBV5-1 with TRBJ2-7; D might be TRBD1 (6 bases). Trimming pared 4 bases from V and 4 bases from J, leaving 21 bases between. The germline V gene has CDR1 SGHRS and CDR2 YFSETQ. This CDR3 spans 16 amino acids. CDR3 coding DNA: TGCGCCAGCAGCCCCCGACAGGCATTGACTCCATACGAGCAGTACTTC. Its protein product is CASSPRQALTPYEQYF. Filled out from reference TRBV5-1 and TRBJ2-7, the complete variable domain reads KAGVTQTPRYLIKTRGQQVTLSCSPISGHRSVSWYQQTPGQGLQFLFEYFSETQRNKGNFPGRFSGRQFSNSRSEMNVSTLELGDSALYLCASSPRQALTPYEQYFGPGTRLTVT.

This clone was recorded once. This rearrangement joins TRBV19 to TRBJ1-2; the D gene is possibly TRBD1 (5 bases). This CDR3 spans 15 amino acids. Per the germline V gene, CDR1 is LNHDA and CDR2 is SQIVND (reference sequence). Trimming took off 1 base at V and 5 bases at J, with 14 bases between the two ends. CDR3 coding DNA: TGTGCCAGTAGTATAGGGCGCCAGGGAGGATATGGCTACACCTTC. Its protein product is CASSIGRQGGYGYTF.

The chain combines TRBV2 with TRBJ1-5, with D tentatively TRBD1 (5 bases). This CDR3 is built from 15 residues. The germline V and J ends were trimmed by 4 bases and 0 bases, with 10 bases remaining between them. Germline assignment: CDR1 SNHLY and CDR2 FYNNEI. The CDR3 spells CASSAGGNSNQPQHF. The DNA for the CDR3 is TGTGCCAGCAGTGCGGGGGGGAATAGCAATCAGCCCCAGCATTTT.

CDR3 protein: CASSPQTTDTQYF. DNA of the CDR3: TGTGCCAGCAGTCCCCAAACCACAGATACGCAGTATTTT. The rearrangement links TRBV28 to TRBJ2-3; D is ambiguous. Trimming cost V 5 bases and J 2 bases, with 8 bases left between them. Germline V gene data show CDR1 as MDHEN and CDR2 as SYDVKM. The CDR3 is made up of 13 amino acids. Based on the CDR3 plus reference TRBV28 and TRBJ2-3, the full variable domain is DVKVTQSSRYLVKRTGEKVFLECVQDMDHENMFWYRQDPGLGLRLIYFSYDVKMKEKGDIPEGYSVSREKKERFSLILESASTNQTSMYLCASSPQTTDTQYFGPGTRLTVL.

The rearrangement uses TRBV2 and TRBJ1-3; D not resolved. Looked up from germline, CDR1 is SNHLY and CDR2 is FYNNEI. V lost 1 base, J lost 4 bases, and 5 bases lay in between. The CDR3 spans 13 residues. CDR3 sequence reads: CASSEGEGNTIYF. The CDR3 DNA reads TGTGCCAGCAGTGAAGGGGAGGGAAACACCATATATTTT.

The chain combines TRBV4-1 with TRBJ2-3; maybe TRBD2 (6 bases). The CDR3 is made up of 16 amino acids. Germline-derived CDR1 and CDR2 are MGHRA and YSYEKL. The V end was cut by 0 bases, the J end by 8 bases, with 18 bases between. Written as DNA, the CDR3 is TGCGCCAGCAGCCAAGACTTTGTCGGGAGCCTCGGTACGCAGTATTTT. This codes for CASSQDFVGSLGTQYF.

CDR3 in DNA: TGTGCCAGCAGTTTTAACAGGGGGAGCGAGCAGTACTTC. Its translation is CASSFNRGSEQYF. This chain uses TRBV27 with TRBJ2-7; 8 nucleotides align to TRBD1. Germline values: CDR1 MNHEY, CDR2 SMNVEV (reference sequence). This CDR3 spans 13 amino acids. V was pared by 3 bases and J by 6 bases, with 4 bases of the junction left unmatched.

The DNA for the CDR3 is TGTGCCAGCAGCCTGAGGAGTCCGGGACAGCAAAAACTCAGCTCCTACGAGCAGTACTTC. This gives the protein CASSLRSPGQQKLSSYEQYF. The chain carries TRBV7-8 and TRBJ2-7; 7 bases are a match to TRBD1. This CDR3 has 20 amino acids. The ends lost 5 bases at V and 0 bases at J; junction bases unmatched: 22. Germline CDR1 reads SGHVS; CDR2 reads FQNEAQ.

The chain has TRBV19 and TRBJ2-5, with TRBD2 matching over 9 bases. From germline, CDR1 is LNHDA and CDR2 SQIVND (reference sequence). The CDR3 has 15 amino acids. With V trimmed by 3 bases and J by 5 bases, 7 bases remained unmatched. CDR3 in DNA: TGTGCCAGTAGTATGAGGAGCGGGAGGCAGGAGACCCAGTACTTC. It is translated as CASSMRSGRQETQYF.

The chain links TRBV15 to TRBJ1-2; 8 nucleotides line up with TRBD1. The CDR3 sequence is 15 residues long. CDR1 is LNHNV and CDR2 is YYDKDF in the germline V gene (reference sequence). V lost 3 bases to trimming and J lost 4 bases; unmatched junction nucleotides: 7. The CDR3 reads CATSRGTGRTYGYTF. The CDR3 DNA reads TGTGCCACCAGCAGGGGGACAGGTAGAACCTATGGCTACACCTTC.

The V and J genes are TRBV20-1 and TRBJ2-5; no clear D. Germline V gene data show CDR1 as DFQATT and CDR2 as SNEGSKA (reference sequence). The CDR3 loop spans 9 amino acids. DNA of the CDR3: TGCAGGCATCCGGGGACCCAGTACTTC. This codes for CRHPGTQYF.

The rearrangement joins TRBV29-1 to TRBJ1-1; D gene ambiguous. Trimming cost V 3 bases and J 1 base, with 6 bases left between them. Germline V gene sequence: CDR1 SQVTM, CDR2 ANQGSEA. The CDR3 has 12 residues. CDR3 sequence reads: CSVDGENTEAFF. CDR3 DNA sequence: TGCAGCGTTGATGGGGAGAACACTGAAGCTTTCTTT.